This T cell receptor (beta chain) originates from a study of blood T cell repertoires in COVID-19 (dated by TCRdb to about 2020). Some background on the complete study: Collaborator samples came from the United States, Italy and Spain and covered acute and convalescent phases of COVID-19. The repertoires were made available in a free public database intended to serve as a resource for research on the immune response to SARS-CoV-2. Where HLA class I and class II types were available, the types were taken from metadata supplied by the sample provider, not from assay-based typing. A de-identified subject ID, COVID-19 status, age in years and sex were almost always included in the sample metadata. The prospective study material was composed of cDNA or gDNA derived from T cells, B-cell-depleted T cells, or PBMCs. The samples were drawn from two sources: the first 160 participants of the ongoing ImmuneRACE study, and 1,000 to 1,500 subjects contributed by 6 global collaborators. The dataset comprised deeply sampled blood TCRbeta repertoires from subjects exposed to, actively infected with, or recovered from COVID-19.

The V end gives up 2 bases and the J end 5 bases, leaving 4 bases in the junction not matched to a gene. The CDR3, cysteine through phenylalanine, is 14 amino acids long. The CDR3 DNA has 42 bases and is translated from base 1. From a lookup of the germline V gene, CDR1 and CDR2 are SQVTM and ANQGSEA. Remarks on this clone: There is no known antigen for this receptor. Base qualities are missing; no much larger clone stands one base away.

General conclusions and limits of the study: The quantity of clinical and demographic metadata differed by source and by participant and was supplied without curation.

TCRbeta CDR3 regions were amplified from genomic DNA using the immunoSEQ Assay, a bias-controlled multiplex PCR. The source study handled its data this way. Nucleated cell counts per sample were estimated from amplification of reference gene primers within the assay. To quantify the absolute abundance of each unique TCRbeta CDR3 rearrangement, sequence reads were collapsed and filtered. For each sample, productive Simpson clonality was calculated by taking the square root of Simpson's diversity index across productive rearrangements. Not all clones reach the TCRdb copy of this immuneACCESS table, which keeps in-frame sequences only. Checked studies attribute under half of the gap to unresolved V genes and leave the rest unexplained. Clone size and the V and J calls come from that table; the DNA yielded D and trimming. The sample includes roughly 64,000 clones, with around 86% observed a single time. 2.5% to 3.5% of the sample is in the top ten clones.

Whole blood was collected in K2EDTA tubes by collaborating institutions according to the institutions' own protocols. For TCRbeta analysis, collaborator samples were shipped as frozen whole blood, as isolated PBMCs, or as DNA extracted from either sample type. The source of this sequence is a man between 45 and 60 years old with active COVID-19. The rearranged segments are TRBV29-1 and TRBJ1-1; TRBD1 fits 11 bases in the junction. Specimen: peripheral blood. The CDR3 has the sequence CSVERGQGVTEAFF. In nucleotide form, the sequence is TGCAGCGTTGAACGGGGACAGGGGGTTACTGAAGCTTTCTTT.